Following are 25 T cell receptor beta chains from one sample sequenced in a study of response to subunit inactivated influenza vaccine. TCRdb reprocessed the RT-PCR reads with MiXCR, giving one entry per CDR3 protein. The sample holds just under 550,000 distinct CDR3 sequences; roughly a quarter are singletons and the top ten take 2.8%. These data were likewise used in another study, on T cells expressing NK-cell markers. That source notes: Template switching by 5'RACE with UMIs generated the TCR beta cDNA.

Specimen: CD4+ T cells sorted from PBMCs, collected less than 13 days after vaccination. These receptors all come from a man aged 45-60 years who received an inactivated influenza vaccine.

The rearrangement joins TRBV4-3 to TRBJ1-4; D uncertain. The CDR3 is made up of 15 amino acids. Deletions cut 2 bases from V and 5 bases from J, with 12 bases between. Germline V CDR1 and CDR2: LGHNA, YSLEER. The CDR3 nucleotides are TGCGCCAGCAGCCAAAAACAAGGTCCGAATGAAAAACTGTTTTTT. Translated: CASSQKQGPNEKLFF.

The V gene is TRBV3-1, the J gene TRBJ1-1; D is ambiguous. This CDR3 contains 13 residues. V lost 1 base, J lost 5 bases, and 8 bases lay in between. Germline CDR1 is LGHDT and CDR2 is YNNKEL (reference sequence). The CDR3 spells CASSQARDTEAFF. CDR3 coding DNA: TGTGCCAGCAGCCAAGCGAGGGATACTGAAGCTTTCTTT.

This clonotype has ten or more counts. The chain carries TRBV5-1 and TRBJ2-3; 16 nucleotides line up with TRBD2. CDR1 and CDR2 from the germline V gene are SGHRS and YFSETQ. The CDR3 runs 16 residues. Germline trimming cut 4 bases from V and 6 bases from J; bases unmatched to any gene: 5. The DNA for the CDR3 is TGCGCCAGCAGCACCGGGACTAGCGGGGGGGCGGATACGCAGTATTTT. Translated: CASSTGTSGGADTQYF.

The chain couples TRBV28 to TRBJ2-7; D is ambiguous. Germline-derived CDR1 and CDR2 are MDHEN and SYDVKM. The CDR3 is made up of 15 amino acids. Deletions cut 3 bases from V and 6 bases from J, with 18 bases between. DNA for the CDR3: TGTGCCAGCAGTTTTGCCCGGAGACCTACGACCGAGCAGTACTTC. Translation gives CASSFARRPTTEQYF.

There are a few counts of this clonotype. V and J are TRBV7-9 and TRBJ1-1, with 7 bases that match TRBD1. Germline V lookup: CDR1 SEHNR, CDR2 FQNEAQ (reference sequence). The CDR3 spans 14 residues. The junction had 9 bases not matched to a gene; V was cut back by 5 bases and J by 6 bases. This CDR3 reads CASSVDRASAEAFF. The CDR3 nucleotides read TGTGCCAGCAGCGTAGACAGGGCGTCCGCTGAAGCTTTCTTT.

This clonotype showed up just a few times. The chain joins TRBV5-1 to TRBJ2-6; TRBD2 is a possible D gene (5 bases). Looked up from germline, CDR1 is SGHRS and CDR2 is YFSETQ. This CDR3 region has 15 residues. Trimming took off 7 bases at V and 0 bases at J, with 11 bases between the two ends. For the CDR3, the DNA is TGCGCCAGCCAACCGGGAATCTCTGGGGCCAACGTCCTGACTTTC. Protein sequence: CASQPGISGANVLTF.

This clonotype was seen a few times. The CDR3 is CATSRDRGTISYNEQFF. CDR3 nucleotides: TGTGCCACCAGCAGGGACAGGGGGACAATCTCCTACAATGAGCAGTTCTTC. V and J are TRBV15 and TRBJ2-1; 10 nucleotides line up with TRBD1. Germline lookup yields CDR1 LNHNV and CDR2 YYDKDF (reference sequence). Trimming removed 3 bases from V and 0 bases from J; junction bases left unmatched: 5. This CDR3 has 17 amino acids.

The chain employs TRBV3-1 and TRBJ2-1; 12 bases fit TRBD1. From germline, CDR1 is LGHDT and CDR2 YNNKEL (reference sequence). The CDR3 sequence is 16 residues long. V gave up 4 bases and J gave up 6 bases; unmatched junction bases: 7. CDR3 bases: TGTGCCAGCAGCCTCCCGGGACAGGGGGCCGGCAATGAGCAGTTCTTC. Its translation: CASSLPGQGAGNEQFF.

This clonotype was seen a few times. The chain joins TRBV5-4 to TRBJ1-2; 7 bases align to TRBD1. The germline CDR1 and CDR2 sequences are SGHNT and YYREEE (reference sequence). The CDR3 extends over 14 amino acids. V gave up 4 bases and J gave up 3 bases; unmatched junction bases: 6. CDR3: CASSPYRGDYGYTF. Written as DNA, the CDR3 is TGTGCCAGCAGCCCCTACAGGGGCGACTATGGCTACACCTTC.

The chain couples TRBV7-9 to TRBJ2-1; D is perhaps TRBD1 (6 bases). Trimming took off 5 bases at V and 6 bases at J, with 17 bases between the two ends. The CDR3 runs 15 residues. CDR1 is SEHNR and CDR2 is FQNEAQ in the germline V gene (reference sequence). The CDR3: CASSLELAGVNEQFF. The CDR3 DNA reads as TGTGCCAGCAGCCTCGAGCTGGCAGGGGTCAATGAGCAGTTCTTC.

This clonotype was counted a few times. V is TRBV28 and J is TRBJ1-5; 9 bases are shared with TRBD1. This CDR3 is built from 15 residues. The germline V gene has CDR1 MDHEN and CDR2 SYDVKM. The trim removed 6 bases at V and 5 bases at J, leaving 8 bases unmatched. CDR3 sequence (DNA): TGTGCCAGCAGGAGGAGGGACAGGGAATATCAGCCCCAGCATTTT. It specifies CASRRRDREYQPQHF.

This chain links TRBV27 with TRBJ1-6; 7 bases are shared with TRBD1. The CDR3 loop spans 13 amino acids. Germline V CDR1 and CDR2: MNHEY, SMNVEV (reference sequence). Trimming cost V 6 bases and J 10 bases; bases outside gene matches: 6. The CDR3 loop reads CASRDRVSSPLHF. In DNA, the CDR3 is TGTGCCAGCAGAGACAGGGTGAGCTCACCCCTCCACTTT.

This clonotype was seen ten or more times. V is TRBV10-3 and J is TRBJ1-5, with D hard to call. The CDR3 consists of 12 residues. V gave up 3 bases and J gave up 9 bases, with 9 bases separating them. Germline V CDR1 and CDR2: ENHRY, SYGVKD. CDR3 in DNA: TGTGCCATCAGTGATGAGGTTACGCCCCAGCATTTT. Protein: CAISDEVTPQHF.

The chain couples TRBV18 to TRBJ1-4; tentatively, D is TRBD1 (6 bases). V dropped 3 bases and J dropped 7 bases, with 15 bases sitting between them. Germline-derived CDR1 and CDR2 are KGHSH and LQKENI. The CDR3 contains 15 residues. Here the CDR3 reads CASSPSASGVEKLFF. The CDR3 DNA reads as TGTGCCAGCTCACCTTCGGCCTCAGGGGTTGAAAAACTGTTTTTT.

The J gene is TRBJ1-3, the V gene TRBV7-6; tentatively, D is TRBD1 (6 bases). V lost 0 bases and J 0 bases, leaving 15 bases between the germline ends. From germline, CDR1 is SGHVS and CDR2 FNYEAQ. The CDR3 extends over 18 amino acids. DNA of the CDR3: TGTGCCAGCAGCTTAGCCCCCAGACAGGCCTCCTCTGGAAACACCATATATTTT. Amino acids: CASSLAPRQASSGNTIYF.

The genes are TRBV7-2 and TRBJ2-1; D uncertain. Deletions cut 0 bases from V and 9 bases from J, with 9 bases between. The germline gives CDR1 SGHTA, CDR2 FQGNSA. The CDR3 contains 13 residues. CDR3 bases: TGTGCCAGCAGCTTAGCGCGAGGTCTTGAGCAGTTCTTC. Residues: CASSLARGLEQFF. Complete variable domain (other parts from reference TRBV7-2 and TRBJ2-1): GAGVSQSPSNKVTEKGKDVELRCDPISGHTALYWYRQSLGQGLEFLIYFQGNSAPDKSGLPSDRFSAERTGGSVSTLTIQRTQQEDSAVYLCASSLARGLEQFFGPGTRLTVL.

This clonotype was seen more than once but under ten times. The chain couples TRBV20-1 to TRBJ2-1; TRBD2 matches 9 bases. The J segment lost 7 bases and the V segment lost 4 bases, leaving 8 bases of the junction unmatched. The CDR3 loop spans 14 amino acids. Looked up from germline, CDR1 is DFQATT and CDR2 is SNEGSKA (reference sequence). The CDR3 sequence: CSAIPGLAGNEQFF. CDR3 DNA: TGCAGTGCTATACCGGGACTAGCAGGGAATGAGCAGTTCTTC.

This clonotype occurred many times. The rearrangement uses TRBV7-2 and TRBJ2-7; TRBD2 matches at 10 bases. Trimming removed 4 bases from V and 9 bases from J; junction bases left unmatched: 12. Germline V lookup: CDR1 SGHTA, CDR2 FQGNSA. CDR3 size: 15 residues. The CDR3 reads CASSSLTSGLTGQYF. CDR3 sequence (DNA): TGTGCCAGCAGCTCCTTGACTAGCGGGTTAACGGGGCAGTACTTC. The full variable domain, its missing parts supplied by reference TRBV7-2 and TRBJ2-7, is GAGVSQSPSNKVTEKGKDVELRCDPISGHTALYWYRQSLGQGLEFLIYFQGNSAPDKSGLPSDRFSAERTGGSVSTLTIQRTQQEDSAVYLCASSSLTSGLTGQYFGPGTRLTVT.

Comments on this clonotype: The junction differs from germline at one of its ends, possibly a read error. The chain carries TRBV6-5 and TRBJ2-7; TRBD2 agrees at 13 bases. The CDR3 totals 18 residues. CDR1 is MNHEY, CDR2 SVGAGI, per germline. The CDR3 sequence is CASSSEPGLAGPSYDQYF. The CDR3 bases are TGTGCCAGCAGTTCCGAACCGGGACTAGCGGGGCCGAGCTACGACCAGTACTTC.

Only one count was recorded for this clonotype. The J gene is TRBJ2-7, the V gene TRBV12-3 or TRBV12-4; the match to TRBD2 covers 9 bases. With 6 bases clipped from V and 3 bases from J, the junction kept 12 bases outside the gene matches. The CDR3 runs 16 residues. The CDR3 DNA reads TGTGCCAGCAGCGATTACCTCGCGGGGGGGGACTACGAGCAGTACTTC. Amino acids: CASSDYLAGGDYEQYF.

The table lists this clonotype with a few counts. V and J are TRBV7-9 and TRBJ2-7; 10 bases align to TRBD2. Germline assignment: CDR1 SEHNR and CDR2 FQNEAQ (reference sequence). V was pared by 5 bases and J by 0 bases, with 10 bases of the junction left unmatched. The CDR3 sequence is 17 residues long. In DNA, the CDR3 is TGTGCCAGCAGCCAACCAACTAGCGGGATCTTCTCCTACGAGCAGTACTTC. It translates to CASSQPTSGIFSYEQYF.

Notes on this clonotype: The DNA is omitted, as the CDR3 cannot be located on it reliably, and the CDR3 follows TCRdb's listing. The V and J genes are TRBV6-2 or TRBV6-3 and TRBJ2-2; TRBD2, the D gene given by the table, was not confirmed from the DNA. 15 amino acids form the CDR3, both terminal residues included. Looked up from germline, CDR1 is MNHEY and CDR2 is SVGEGT. The CDR3 loop is CASSSTLAGTGELFF.

DNA of the CDR3: TGTGCCAGCAGGCCTAGACAGGGGAACTATGGCTACACCTTC. As protein: CASRPRQGNYGYTF. V usage is TRBV7-8 and J usage is TRBJ1-2; the match to TRBD1 covers 8 bases. The trim removed 6 bases at V and 2 bases at J, leaving 5 bases unmatched. The CDR3 is made up of 14 amino acids. The V gene's germline CDR1 is SGHVS and CDR2 FQNEAQ.

This clonotype is a singleton in its sample. The V call is TRBV4-3, the J call TRBJ2-7; TRBD1 agrees at 7 bases. V was clipped by 1 base and J by 5 bases; unmatched bases: 11. Germline lookup yields CDR1 LGHNA and CDR2 YSLEER. This CDR3 is built from 16 residues. CDR3 loop: CASSQARQGPRNEQYF. The DNA for the CDR3 is TGCGCCAGCAGCCAAGCTAGACAGGGCCCGCGGAACGAGCAGTACTTC.

This clonotype was recorded a few times. The chain links TRBV4-2 to TRBJ2-3; D may correspond to TRBD1 or TRBD2 (5 bases each). Trimming removed 0 bases at V and 4 bases at J, with 17 bases between. The CDR3 contains 17 residues. CDR1 LGHNA and CDR2 YNFKEQ come from the germline V gene. For the CDR3, the DNA is TGTGCCAGCAGCCAAGATGGGGGACGGCGAGGGCCAGATACGCAGTATTTT. It yields the protein CASSQDGGRRGPDTQYF.